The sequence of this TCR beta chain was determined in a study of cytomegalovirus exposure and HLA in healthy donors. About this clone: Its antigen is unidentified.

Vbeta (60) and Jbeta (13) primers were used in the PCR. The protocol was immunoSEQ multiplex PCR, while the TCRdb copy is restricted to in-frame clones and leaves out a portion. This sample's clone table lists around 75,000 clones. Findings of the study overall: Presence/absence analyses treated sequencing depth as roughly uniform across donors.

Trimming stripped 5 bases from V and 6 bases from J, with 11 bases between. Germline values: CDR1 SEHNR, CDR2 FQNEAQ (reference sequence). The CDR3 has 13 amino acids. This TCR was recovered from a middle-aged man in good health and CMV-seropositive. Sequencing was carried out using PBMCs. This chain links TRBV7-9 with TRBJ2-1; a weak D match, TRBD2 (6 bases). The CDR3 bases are TGTGCCAGCAGCCTGGGACTGCCCAATGAGCAGTTCTTC. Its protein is CASSLGLPNEQFF.